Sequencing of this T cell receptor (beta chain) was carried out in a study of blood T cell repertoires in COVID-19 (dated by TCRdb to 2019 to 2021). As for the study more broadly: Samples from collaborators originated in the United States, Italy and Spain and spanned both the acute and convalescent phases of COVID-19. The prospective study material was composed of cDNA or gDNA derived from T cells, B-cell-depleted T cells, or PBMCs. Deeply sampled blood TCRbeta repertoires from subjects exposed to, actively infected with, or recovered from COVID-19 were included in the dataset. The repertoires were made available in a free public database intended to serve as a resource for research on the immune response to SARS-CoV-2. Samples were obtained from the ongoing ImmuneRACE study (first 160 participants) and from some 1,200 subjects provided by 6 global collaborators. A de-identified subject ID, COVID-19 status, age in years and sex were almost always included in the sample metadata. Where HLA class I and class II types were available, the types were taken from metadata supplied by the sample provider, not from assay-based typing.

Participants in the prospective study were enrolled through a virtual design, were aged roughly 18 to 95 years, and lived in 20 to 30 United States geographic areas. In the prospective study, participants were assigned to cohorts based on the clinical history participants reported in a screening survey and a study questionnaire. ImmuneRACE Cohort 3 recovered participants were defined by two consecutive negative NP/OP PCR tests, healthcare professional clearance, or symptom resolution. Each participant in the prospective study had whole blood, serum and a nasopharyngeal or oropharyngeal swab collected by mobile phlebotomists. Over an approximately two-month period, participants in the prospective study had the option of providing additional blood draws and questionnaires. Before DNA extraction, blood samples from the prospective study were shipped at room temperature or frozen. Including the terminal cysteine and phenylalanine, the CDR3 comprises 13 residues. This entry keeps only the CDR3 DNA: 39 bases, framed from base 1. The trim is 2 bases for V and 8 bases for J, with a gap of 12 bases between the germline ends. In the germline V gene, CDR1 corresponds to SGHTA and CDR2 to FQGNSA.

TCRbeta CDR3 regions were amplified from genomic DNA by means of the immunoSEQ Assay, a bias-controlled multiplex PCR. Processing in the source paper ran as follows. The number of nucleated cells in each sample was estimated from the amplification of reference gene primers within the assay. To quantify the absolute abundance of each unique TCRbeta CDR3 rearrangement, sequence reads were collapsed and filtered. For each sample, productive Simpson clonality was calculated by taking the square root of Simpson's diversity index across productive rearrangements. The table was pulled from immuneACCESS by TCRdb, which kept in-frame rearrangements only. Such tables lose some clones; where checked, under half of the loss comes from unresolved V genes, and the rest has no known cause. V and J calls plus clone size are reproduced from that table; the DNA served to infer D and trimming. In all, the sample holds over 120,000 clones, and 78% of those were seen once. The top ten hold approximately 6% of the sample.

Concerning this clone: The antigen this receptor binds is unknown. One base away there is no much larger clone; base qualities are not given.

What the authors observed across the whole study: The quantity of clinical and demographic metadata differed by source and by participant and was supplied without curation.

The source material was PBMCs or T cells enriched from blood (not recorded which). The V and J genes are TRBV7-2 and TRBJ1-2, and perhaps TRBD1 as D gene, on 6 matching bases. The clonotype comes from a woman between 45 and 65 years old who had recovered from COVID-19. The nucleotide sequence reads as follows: TGTGCCAGCAGCTTACAGGGGCAGCAAGGCTACACCTTC. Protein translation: CASSLQGQQGYTF. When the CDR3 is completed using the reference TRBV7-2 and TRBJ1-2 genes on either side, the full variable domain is GAGVSQSPSNKVTEKGKDVELRCDPISGHTALYWYRQSLGQGLEFLIYFQGNSAPDKSGLPSDRFSAERTGGSVSTLTIQRTQQEDSAVYLCASSLQGQQGYTFGSGTRLTVV.